The 12 T cell receptor beta chains given below trace back to one sample, sequenced in a study of blood T cell repertoires in COVID-19. Libraries were prepared by immunoSEQ multiplex PCR; TCRdb keeps only in-frame clonotypes and omits some of them. This table holds about 360,000 clones, about 90% found once. Material: PBMCs or T cells enriched from blood (not recorded which). The receptors derive from a young man who had recovered from COVID-19.

In this sample, this clone turned up once. The chain couples TRBV12-5 to TRBJ2-1; TRBD1 agrees at 9 bases. This CDR3 is built from 12 residues. Per the germline V gene, CDR1 is LGHNT and CDR2 is FRNRAP. V dropped 11 bases and J dropped 5; count of bases not matched to a gene: 4. DNA for the CDR3: TGTGCTCCGGGACAGGGTAACAATGAGCAGTTCTTC. Protein product: CAPGQGNNEQFF.

V is TRBV14 and J is TRBJ1-2; 9 bases are a match to TRBD1. V gave up 3 bases and J gave up 5 bases; unmatched junction bases: 7. Germline CDR1 reads SGHDN; CDR2 reads FVKESK. The CDR3 is 15 amino acids. The CDR3 bases are TGTGCCAGCAGCCACCCGGGACAGGGCTTTTATGGCTACACCTTC. Protein sequence: CASSHPGQGFYGYTF.

The chain combines TRBV27 with TRBJ2-1, with D maybe TRBD2 (6 bases). From germline, CDR1 is MNHEY and CDR2 SMNVEV (reference sequence). V lost 5 bases and J lost 8, with 19 bases in between. The CDR3 is 15 amino acids. The CDR3 protein is CASSDRPTGGDEQFF. In nucleotides, the CDR3 is TGTGCCAGCAGTGACCGACCGACCGGCGGGGATGAGCAGTTCTTC.

Written as DNA, the CDR3 is TGTGCCAGCACTCCCTGGCCGGGGACAGGGGCTTCACCCCTCCACTTT. This translates into CASTPWPGTGASPLHF. The rearrangement links TRBV25-1 to TRBJ1-6, with 10 bases lining up with TRBD1. Germline CDR1 is MGHDK and CDR2 is SYGVNS. CDR3 size: 16 residues. The trim removed 7 bases at V and 9 bases at J, leaving 12 bases unmatched.

This rearrangement joins TRBV19 to TRBJ1-1; 8 bases fit TRBD1. The CDR3 covers 16 residues. Germline CDR1 is LNHDA and CDR2 is SQIVND (reference sequence). Germline trimming cut 3 bases from V and 3 bases from J; bases unmatched to any gene: 9. CDR3 in DNA: TGTGCCAGTAGTATTAACACAGGGGGTAAGGACACTGAAGCTTTCTTT. Its translation is CASSINTGGKDTEAFF. Drawing the rest from reference TRBV19 and TRBJ1-1, the complete variable domain is DGGITQSPKYLFRKEGQNVTLSCEQNLNHDAMYWYRQDPGQGLRLIYYSQIVNDFQKGDIAEGYSVSREKKESFPLTVTSAQKNPTAFYLCASSINTGGKDTEAFFGQGTRLTVV.

The V and J genes are TRBV7-8 and TRBJ2-1; maybe TRBD2 (5 bases). With 1 base removed from V and 2 bases from J, the gap between germline ends came to 9 bases. Germline V CDR1 and CDR2: SGHVS, FQNEAQ. The CDR3 has 15 residues. As DNA, the CDR3 is TGTGCCAGCAGCTTAGTCGGGGATACCTACAATGAGCAGTTCTTC. Its translation: CASSLVGDTYNEQFF.

The chain recombines TRBV9 with TRBJ1-1; D may be TRBD1 (6 bases). Trimming left V 4 bases short and J 2 bases short, with 15 bases between. The CDR3 spans 15 residues. In germline, CDR1 is SGDLS, CDR2 YYNGEE. CDR3 sequence reads: CASSLHTGTNTEAFF. CDR3 nucleotides: TGTGCCAGCAGCCTTCATACCGGGACAAACACTGAAGCTTTCTTT.

This chain links TRBV27 with TRBJ1-2; 7 positions agree with TRBD1. After removal of 5 bases from V and 7 bases from J, the junction contained 10 bases not matched to a gene. CDR3 length equals 14 residues. Germline CDR1 reads MNHEY; CDR2 reads SMNVEV (reference sequence). CDR3 loop: CASSPTQGVGGYTF. Here the CDR3 DNA reads TGTGCCAGCAGTCCCACGCAGGGGGTTGGTGGCTACACCTTC.

The chain carries TRBV9 and TRBJ2-2, with TRBD1 as a possible D gene (6 bases). The CDR3 has 15 residues. With 5 bases removed from V and 6 bases from J, the gap between germline ends came to 17 bases. Germline-derived CDR1 and CDR2 are SGDLS and YYNGEE. CDR3 sequence (DNA): TGTGCCAGCAGTCCACAGGGTGAAATTGCCGGGGAGCTGTTTTTT. Translation gives CASSPQGEIAGELFF. The whole variable domain, filled in from reference TRBV9 and TRBJ2-2, reads DSGVTQTPKHLITATGQRVTLRCSPRSGDLSVYWYQQSLDQGLQFLIQYYNGEERAKGNILERFSAQQFPDLHSELNLSSLELGDSALYFCASSPQGEIAGELFFGEGSRLTVL.

For the CDR3, the DNA is TGTGCCAGCAGCCAAGAGGGTGGGGCAGCGGGGACTGAAGCTTTCTTT. Translating gives CASSQEGGAAGTEAFF. The rearrangement joins TRBV3-1 (or the pseudogene TRBV3-2) to TRBJ1-1; perhaps TRBD1 as D (5 bases). This CDR3 region has 16 residues. The V gene's germline CDR1 is LGHDT and CDR2 YNNKEL (reference sequence). V lost 0 bases and J 5 bases, leaving 16 bases between the germline ends.

The chain recombines TRBV5-4 with TRBJ2-3, with D possibly being TRBD2 (6 bases). In germline, CDR1 is SGHNT, CDR2 YYREEE (reference sequence). The CDR3 has 15 amino acids. Trimming took 2 bases from V and 3 from J, leaving 13 bases between them. CDR3: CASSFVGGSTDTQYF. The CDR3 DNA follows: TGTGCCAGCAGCTTCGTGGGGGGTAGTACAGATACGCAGTATTTT. The full variable domain, completed using reference TRBV5-4 and TRBJ2-3, is ETGVTQSPTHLIKTRGQQVTLRCSSQSGHNTVSWYQQALGQGPQFIFQYYREEENGRGNFPPRFSGLQFPNYSSELNVNALELDDSALYLCASSFVGGSTDTQYFGPGTRLTVL.

The CDR3 sequence: CASSWAGTGSTEAFF. The CDR3 region has the DNA TGTGCCAGCAGCTGGGCCGGGACAGGGAGCACTGAAGCTTTCTTT. The chain employs TRBV6-5 and TRBJ1-1; the match to TRBD1 covers 9 bases. This CDR3 is built from 15 residues. V gave up 6 bases and J gave up 4 bases; unmatched junction bases: 9. The V gene's germline CDR1 is MNHEY and CDR2 SVGAGI.